Here is one T cell receptor (beta chain) with its context. Its antigen is as yet unknown. The sample originates from a study of T cells after posttransplantation cyclophosphamide. Trimming took 0 bases from V and 6 from J, leaving 15 bases between them. CDR1 is GTSNPN, CDR2 SVGIG, per germline (reference sequence). The CDR3 runs to 15 residues. The study, taken as a whole, reports: Tissue-infiltrating T cells from skin or gut overlapped little with blood T cells. Later blood repertoires were often dominated by clones from the donor CD8+ memory compartment. After PTCy, TRB diversity resembled that of CNI/methotrexate controls.

Generated by immunoSEQ multiplex PCR, the TCRdb table keeps only in-frame clones and is missing some. The repertoire consists of more than 8,500 clones, with about 84% occurring once and the leading ten covering around 23%. Busulfan-fludarabine conditioning, marrow transplant, and cyclophosphamide on days +3 and +4 were administered. The chain carries TRBV30 and TRBJ1-5; D is undetermined. This material consisted of PBMCs, taken after allogeneic stem cell transplant with posttransplant cyclophosphamide. The TCR sequence derives from a female patient in her 40s who received an allogeneic stem cell transplant from an unrelated donor, was CMV-positive, and had no GVHD. Some T cells may possibly be graft donor cells. In nucleotides, the CDR3 is TGTGCCTGGAGTGTACGAGGTTTCCGAGGTCAGCCCCAGCATTTT. Encoded protein: CAWSVRGFRGQPQHF.